This T cell receptor beta chain derives from a study of blood T cells in healthy people across ages. Study-wide points: A conclusive naive versus antigen-experienced comparison was prevented by the unsorted PBMCs. The long-lived group displayed more naive CD4+ cells, plus higher diversity, than the aged donors did.

A second PCR, run for roughly 7 to 12 cycles, used a sample-barcoded 5' primer plus a J-beta primer mix. TCRdb used MiXCR to reprocess the 5' RACE reads, holding one entry per CDR3 protein. The profile shows approximately 760,000 distinct CDR3 sequences, approximately 25% of them singletons. Turning to this clonotype: What it binds is unknown.

The CDR3 has 15 residues. V gave up 3 bases and J gave up 2 bases, with 14 bases separating them. A minimum of 7 million PBMCs was isolated per sample. The data were also submitted as part of a second study, on T cells of mothers and their children.

This TCR was recovered from a boy aged 5 to 17 in good health. The chain carries TRBV12-3 or TRBV12-4 and TRBJ2-7; tentative D call: TRBD1 (5 bases). Sequenced sample: blood. CDR3 protein: CASSFWGIGTYEQYF. CDR3 coding DNA: TGTGCCAGCAGTTTCTGGGGCATTGGCACCTACGAGCAGTACTTC.